The TCR beta chain described here comes from a study of glioma-infiltrating T cells after dendritic cell vaccination. The primer mix had 60 V beta and 13 J beta primers. Only in-frame clones appear in the TCRdb table, and some are missing; sequencing was by immunoSEQ multiplex PCR. This sample has more than 85,000 clones, with about 90% found just once. The time point was: after dendritic cell vaccination, including at tumor progression/relapse. All glioblastoma patients lacked an isocitrate dehydrogenase mutation. The CDR3 runs 14 residues. Looked up from germline, CDR1 is SGDLS and CDR2 is YYNGEE. Trimming took 0 bases from V and 6 from J, leaving 9 bases between them. The study, taken as a whole, reports: Higher pretreatment TIL content predicted longer progression-free time and survival. No direct clonality-survival link was found; a diverse polyclonal response may matter.

Points on this clone: Its antigen is still unknown.

The TCR was taken from a human donor with glioblastoma. This specimen consisted of blood, obtained after dendritic cell vaccination. The genes are TRBV9 and TRBJ2-2; D uncertain. This CDR3 is CASSVENFPGELFF. The CDR3 bases are TGTGCCAGCAGCGTAGAGAACTTCCCCGGGGAGCTGTTTTTT.